These 20 T cell receptor beta chains share one sample of origin, sequenced in a study of cytomegalovirus exposure and HLA in healthy donors (dated by TCRdb to the late 2010s). Library prep was done by the immunoSEQ multiplex PCR assay. TCRdb obtained this table from immuneACCESS and retained in-frame rearrangements with V and J assigned. These tables miss some clones; where compared with another copy, unresolved V genes account for less than half of the shortfall, and the remainder is unexplained. This sample comprises under 300,000 clones, around 86% of them detected only once. The top ten clones comprise 0.95% to 1.5% of the sample. Sample: PBMCs. These receptors originate from a woman aged 25-40 years in good health and CMV-seropositive.

This clone was detected only once. The chain links TRBV7-2 to TRBJ1-1; no firm D call. This CDR3 has 13 residues. The V gene's germline CDR1 is SGHTA and CDR2 FQGNSA. V was trimmed by 5 bases and J by 0 bases, leaving 7 bases between them. In DNA form, the CDR3 reads TGTGCCAGCAGCCCAAACATGAACACTGAAGCTTTCTTT. It is translated as CASSPNMNTEAFF.

As to this clone: A read error may account for a junction end that differs from germline. The rearrangement joins TRBV7-7 to TRBJ2-5; perhaps TRBD2 as D (5 bases). The V gene's germline CDR1 is SSHAT and CDR2 FNYEAQ (reference sequence). The CDR3 contains 10 residues. The CDR3 here is CALLAETQYF. CDR3 DNA sequence: TGCGCCCTTTTAGCGGAGACCCAGTACTTC.

The chain is built from TRBV6-5 and TRBJ2-7; maybe TRBD1 (6 bases). Germline CDR1 MNHEY, CDR2 SVGAGI. The CDR3 has 14 residues. V lost 7 bases and J 2 bases, leaving 15 bases between the germline ends. The chain's CDR3 is CASKPGQGAYEQYF. In DNA form, the CDR3 reads TGTGCCAGCAAACCGGGACAAGGAGCCTACGAGCAGTACTTC.

The chain uses TRBV6-1 and TRBJ1-2, with 10 bases that match TRBD1. The CDR3 sequence is 13 residues long. Losses at the gene ends were 4 bases for V and 8 bases for J; bases not matched to a gene: 4. CDR1 and CDR2 from the germline V gene are MNHNS and SASEGT. The CDR3 here is CASSAMGQGGYTF. The DNA of the CDR3 is TGTGCCAGCAGTGCCATGGGACAGGGGGGCTACACCTTC.

The V call is TRBV5-1, the J call TRBJ1-2, with 7 bases that match TRBD1. The CDR3 consists of 15 residues. V was clipped by 5 bases and J by 3 bases; unmatched bases: 10. Germline V gene lookup returns CDR1 SGHRS and CDR2 YFSETQ. The CDR3 bases are TGCGCCAGCAGTCCATCGGACAGGAAGGACTATGGCTACACCTTC. Amino acids: CASSPSDRKDYGYTF.

This clone occurred once. This chain joins TRBV4-2 and TRBJ2-7, with 12 bases fitting TRBD2. V gave up 0 bases and J gave up 4 bases; unmatched junction bases: 10. Germline CDR1 reads LGHNA; CDR2 reads YNFKEQ. This CDR3 spans 18 amino acids. The CDR3 DNA reads TGTGCCAGCAGCCAAGATCGGCCAGGACTAGCGGGAAATTACGAGCAGTACTTC. Amino acids: CASSQDRPGLAGNYEQYF.

The rearrangement uses TRBV30 and TRBJ2-5; a possible D gene is TRBD1 (6 bases). Trimming removed 3 bases from V and 3 bases from J, with 17 bases in between. This CDR3 contains 15 residues. Germline V gene lookup returns CDR1 GTSNPN and CDR2 SVGIG (reference sequence). The CDR3 loop is CAWSVSQGSKETQYF. For the CDR3, the DNA is TGTGCCTGGAGCGTAAGTCAGGGGTCAAAAGAGACCCAGTACTTC.

This clone was seen a few times. V is TRBV25-1 and J is TRBJ2-7, with a weak D call TRBD2 (7 bases). This CDR3 comprises 16 residues. V was clipped by 3 bases and J by 4 bases, with 19 bases between them. Germline assignment: CDR1 MGHDK and CDR2 SYGVNS. The CDR3, as DNA: TGTGCCAGCAGTGATAAGGGGGGGGAAAAGAAGTACGAGCAGTACTTC. Amino acids: CASSDKGGEKKYEQYF.

Note on this clone: The sample has other DNA sequences that encode this CDR3 too. This rearrangement joins TRBV28 to TRBJ1-5; TRBD1 is a possible D gene (6 bases). Trimming shortened V by 1 base and J by 4 bases, and 8 bases separated the two germline ends. CDR3 length: 14 amino acids. Per the germline V gene, CDR1 is MDHEN and CDR2 is SYDVKM. CDR3: CASSLYRENQPQHF. In DNA, the CDR3 is TGTGCCAGCAGTTTATACAGGGAGAATCAGCCCCAGCATTTT.

The chain uses TRBV19 and TRBJ1-4; 8 bases are shared with TRBD1. CDR1 and CDR2 from the germline V gene are LNHDA and SQIVND (reference sequence). The V and J ends lost 6 bases and 0 bases, in that order; junction bases with no gene match: 6. This CDR3 is 16 amino acids long. CDR3 DNA sequence: TGTGCCAGTAGCAGGACAGGGCCTGCAACTAATGAAAAACTGTTTTTT. Translated: CASSRTGPATNEKLFF.

This clone was counted once. The rearrangement joins TRBV6-6 to TRBJ1-1; weak D call: TRBD1 (6 bases). In germline, CDR1 is MNHNY, CDR2 SVGAGI (reference sequence). The ends were cut back, 6 bases at V and 7 bases at J, with 15 bases in the middle. The CDR3 has 13 amino acids. CDR3 in DNA: TGTGCCAGCAGAGGGACATTCCTCAGTGAAGCTTTCTTT. This gives the protein CASRGTFLSEAFF.

CDR3 bases: TGTGCCAGCAGCCAAATTGGGTTGCGGCAACTGAGCTCCTACAATGAGCAGTTCTTC. Its protein product is CASSQIGLRQLSSYNEQFF. V and J are TRBV7-8 and TRBJ2-1; D not resolved. Trimming pared 5 bases from V and 0 bases from J, leaving 23 bases between. The CDR3 runs 19 residues. Germline CDR1 and CDR2: SGHVS and FQNEAQ.

The gene calls are TRBV6-5 and TRBJ1-1; no firm D call. Germline CDR1 MNHEY, CDR2 SVGAGI. The CDR3 consists of 14 residues. V dropped 2 bases and J dropped 5 bases, with 12 bases sitting between them. The CDR3 nucleotides read TGTGCCAGCAGTTACGTTACGGGTATGACTGAAGCTTTCTTT. Encoded protein: CASSYVTGMTEAFF.

The rearrangement uses TRBV6-5 and TRBJ2-1, with a possible D match to TRBD2 (5 bases). Deletions cut 4 bases from V and 7 bases from J, with 11 bases between. From germline, CDR1 is MNHEY and CDR2 SVGAGI. The CDR3 loop spans 13 amino acids. As DNA, the CDR3 is TGTGCCAGCAGTTTTCGGGGAGCTAATGAGCAGTTCTTC. It specifies CASSFRGANEQFF.

The chain joins TRBV11-3 to TRBJ2-1; 8 bases fit TRBD2. Looked up from germline, CDR1 is SGHNT and CDR2 is YENEEA. V shed 3 bases, J shed 6 bases, and the junction held 7 bases outside the gene matches. CDR3 size: 15 residues. CDR3 amino acids: CASSFSGLVANEQFF. CDR3 DNA: TGTGCCAGCAGCTTTTCGGGACTAGTCGCCAATGAGCAGTTCTTC.

This chain connects TRBV5-1 to TRBJ1-1, with D hard to call. This CDR3 contains 16 residues. The V end was cut by 4 bases, the J end by 0 bases, with 16 bases between. The germline V gene encodes CDR1 SGHRS and CDR2 YFSETQ. The CDR3 reads CASSSGPYSMNTEAFF. In nucleotides, the CDR3 is TGCGCCAGCAGCAGCGGACCCTATAGTATGAACACTGAAGCTTTCTTT.

The chain has TRBV11-2 and TRBJ2-3; 8 positions match TRBD2. The V and J ends lost 5 bases and 2 bases, in that order; junction bases with no gene match: 6. The CDR3 is made up of 15 amino acids. The V gene's germline CDR1 is SGHAT and CDR2 FQNNGV. For the CDR3, the DNA is TGTGCCAGCAGCCGAGCGGGAGAGGACACAGATACGCAGTATTTT. This sequence encodes CASSRAGEDTDTQYF.

The chain combines TRBV19 with TRBJ2-7, with 10 positions matching TRBD2. V was pared by 5 bases and J by 6 bases, with 10 bases of the junction left unmatched. CDR3 size: 15 residues. Germline loops: CDR1 LNHDA, CDR2 SQIVND (reference sequence). CDR3 residues: CASSVTTSGVAEQYF. The DNA of the CDR3 is TGTGCCAGTAGTGTTACAACTAGCGGGGTCGCCGAGCAGTACTTC.

This rearrangement joins TRBV5-6 to TRBJ2-1; D is possibly TRBD2 (6 bases). Germline values: CDR1 SGHDT, CDR2 YYEEEE. Trimming shortened V by 0 bases and J by 3 bases, and 16 bases separated the two germline ends. The CDR3 loop spans 17 amino acids. CDR3 sequence: CASSLELRVGGYNEQFF. The CDR3 DNA sequence: TGTGCCAGCAGCTTGGAATTACGGGTCGGGGGCTACAATGAGCAGTTCTTC. Variable domain in full (rest from reference TRBV5-6 and TRBJ2-1): DAGVTQSPTHLIKTRGQQVTLRCSPKSGHDTVSWYQQALGQGPQFIFQYYEEEERQRGNFPDRFSGHQFPNYSSELNVNALLLGDSALYLCASSLELRVGGYNEQFFGPGTRLTVL.

V and J are TRBV10-2 and TRBJ1-3; D gene ambiguous. The V gene lost 0 bases and the J gene lost 4 bases, with 4 bases spanning the gap. CDR3 length: 13 amino acids. Germline CDR1 and CDR2: WSHSY and SAAADI. The CDR3 is CASSESLGNTIYF. The CDR3 DNA is TGCGCCAGCAGTGAGTCTTTAGGAAACACCATATATTTT.